Listed below are T cell receptor beta chains from one sample, sequenced in a study of OX40 agonist ivuxolimab in advanced cancers. The table came from immunoSEQ multiplex PCR; TCRdb's copy has only in-frame clones and leaves some out. The repertoire holds 80,000 or so clones, around 83% seen once, with less than 2.5% in the top ten. Sequencing used CD4+ or CD8+ T cells sorted from blood, obtained in a trial of the OX40 agonist ivuxolimab. The receptors stem from an adult with an advanced solid tumor such as melanoma, head and neck, liver or kidney cancer. Both conserved end residues are part of each CDR3. A D gene is named only where the DNA matches it firmly. Where a row states a size, it is once, few, many or the class of an expanded clone; other rows omit it.

>14|TRBJ1-5|.|.|TRBV9
TGTGCCAGCAGCCCCGACAGTTTCAATCAGCCCCAGCATTTT
CASSPDSFNQPQHF
>16|TRBJ1-2|.|.|TRBV10-3
TGTGCCATCAGTGAGTCGGGGACAAACTCTATCTATGGCTACACCTTC
CAISESGTNSIYGYTF
>17|TRBJ2-2|once|.|TRBV4-2
TGTGCCAGCAGCCAAGAAATGACGGCCGAAGGCACCGGGGAGCTGTTTTTT
CASSQEMTAEGTGELFF
>14|TRBJ1-6|.|.|TRBV6-1
TGTGCCAGCAGAGATGGACAGTATAATTCACCCCTCCACTTT
CASRDGQYNSPLHF
>14|TRBJ1-1|few|TRBD1|TRBV2
TGTGCCAGCCTCAGACAGGGGGCGGAAACTGAAGCTTTCTTT
CASLRQGAETEAFF
>12|TRBJ2-7|.|TRBD1|TRBV10-3
TGTGCCATCTGGGACAGGGAGCAGGAGCAGTACTTC
CAIWDREQEQYF
>16|TRBJ2-1|.|TRBD2|TRBV5-1
TGCGCCAGCAGCTCGCAGGCTAGCGGGGGGACCAATGAGCAGTTCTTC
CASSSQASGGTNEQFF
>17|TRBJ2-1|.|TRBD2|TRBV18
TGTGCCAGCTCACCAGGGACTAGCGGGGCAACCTACAATGAGCAGTTCTTC
CASSPGTSGATYNEQFF
>16|TRBJ1-1|.|.|TRBV4-2
TGTGCCAGCAGCAGAGCCGGGGGCCAGGGTAGCACTGAAGCTTTCTTT
CASSRAGGQGSTEAFF
>16|TRBJ2-7|few|TRBD2|TRBV7-2
TGTGCCAGCAGCCCGGATTTTAGCGGGGGTGTTAGCGGGCAGTACTTC
CASSPDFSGGVSGQYF
>14|TRBJ1-2|.|.|TRBV4-1
TGCGCCAGCAGCCAGGAGGGACGGCCCTATGGCTACACCTTC
CASSQEGRPYGYTF
>15|TRBJ1-1|.|.|TRBV5-1
TGCGCCAGCAGCTTGGAGGCAGGGGTGAACACTGAAGCTTTCTTT
CASSLEAGVNTEAFF
>12|TRBJ1-2|.|TRBD1|TRBV10-3
TGTGCCATCAGTGGAACAGGGGATGGCTACACCTTC
CAISGTGDGYTF
>14|TRBJ2-7|once|.|TRBV28
TGTGCCAGCAGTTTAGGGAGCCGTCCCTACGAGCAGTACTTC
CASSLGSRPYEQYF
>15|TRBJ2-3|.|TRBD1|TRBV6-1
TGTGCCAGCAGTGCCCGGGACAGGGCCACAGATACGCAGTATTTT
CASSARDRATDTQYF
>14|TRBJ1-5|.|.|TRBV5-1
.
CASSFGPGPQPQHF
>16|TRBJ2-1|once|TRBD1|TRBV30
TGTGCCTGGAGGATACAACAGGGGGCGAGGTACAATGAGCAGTTCTTC
CAWRIQQGARYNEQFF
>14|TRBJ1-2|.|.|TRBV19
TGTGCCAGTAGTATTTCTTCTGCTAACTATGGCTACACCTTC
CASSISSANYGYTF
>15|TRBJ1-4|.|TRBD1|TRBV7-7
TGTGCCAGCAGCTCCGGGACAGGGTCAGGTGAAAAACTGTTTTTT
CASSSGTGSGEKLFF
>15|TRBJ1-4|.|TRBD1|TRBV15
TGTGCCACCAGCGCGCGGAGCTACAGGGGCCTCGGGCTGTTTTTT
CATSARSYRGLGLFF
>15|TRBJ2-7|.|TRBD1|TRBV9
TGTGCCAGCAGCGTAGGACAGGGTGGAAACTACGAGCAGTACTTC
CASSVGQGGNYEQYF
>10|TRBJ2-2|.|.|TRBV29-1
TGCAGCGCCGGCTCCGGGGAGCTGTTTTTT
CSAGSGELFF
>13|TRBJ1-1|.|TRBD1|TRBV19
TGTGCCAGCGGGACAGGGCCGAACACTGAAGCTTTCTTT
CASGTGPNTEAFF
>19|TRBJ2-2|.|TRBD2|TRBV6-1
TGTGCCAGCAGTGAAGCGACTAGCGGGGGGTTTATAAACACCGGGGAGCTGTTTTTT
CASSEATSGGFINTGELFF
>13|TRBJ2-5|.|TRBD2|TRBV19
TGTGCCAGTAGCCAAGCGGGGGTAGAGACCCAGTACTTC
CASSQAGVETQYF
>15|TRBJ2-7|.|.|TRBV2
TGTGCCAGCAGCCGAGGGCGGCTAGTCCTATACGAGCAGTACTTC
CASSRGRLVLYEQYF
>13|TRBJ1-1|.|.|TRBV7-7
TGTGCTAGCAGCCTAAGTTTGAACACTGAAGCTTTCTTT
CASSLSLNTEAFF
>16|TRBJ2-7|once|.|TRBV14
TGTGCCAGCAGCCAAGCCTGGGGAGTCAGGACCTCCGAGCAGTACTTC
CASSQAWGVRTSEQYF
>16|TRBJ2-1|.|TRBD2|TRBV6-1
TGTGCCAGCAGTGAGGCCGGGACTAGCGGGGACAATGAGCAGTTCTTC
CASSEAGTSGDNEQFF
>17|TRBJ1-6|.|.|TRBV27
TGTGCCAGCAGTTCCGACTCCCAGGGATTCGCACGATCACCCCTCCACTTT
CASSSDSQGFARSPLHF